The 13 T cell receptor beta chains below all came from one sample that was sequenced in a study of blood T cells in healthy people across ages. The authors ran a second PCR of 7 to 11 cycles using a sample-barcoded 5' primer and a J-beta primer mix. TCRdb re-derived calls from the 5' RACE reads in MiXCR, one entry per CDR3 protein. The sample lists about 640,000 distinct CDR3 sequences, under 70% seen once, with 30% to 45% in the top ten. Sequencing input: blood. The origin of the receptors is a man in his 60s in good health.

This sequence joins TRBV12-3 or TRBV12-4 and TRBJ2-3; D gene uncertain. V was clipped by 2 bases and J by 10 bases, with 10 bases between them. The CDR3 contains 12 residues. This CDR3 reads CASSLLGSPQYF. The CDR3 DNA sequence: TGTGCCAGCAGTTTATTGGGTAGCCCGCAGTATTTT.

This clonotype has only one observation. The CDR3 reads CASSWGRGANNEQFF. The CDR3 nucleotides read TGTGCCAGCAGCTGGGGTCGGGGAGCGAATAATGAGCAGTTCTTC. The chain uses TRBV7-2 and TRBJ2-1, with D possibly TRBD2 on 5 matching bases. Between the trimmed V and J ends, which lost 4 bases and 7 bases, there was a span of 17 bases. The V gene's germline CDR1 is SGHTA and CDR2 FQGNSA. This CDR3 region has 15 residues.

The chain employs TRBV28 and TRBJ2-7; D possibly matches TRBD1 or TRBD2 (5 bases each). Trimming left V 8 bases short and J 4 bases short, with 15 bases between. Germline lookup yields CDR1 MDHEN and CDR2 SYDVKM. The CDR3 runs 13 residues. The CDR3 loop is CASQGVGTYEQYF. For the CDR3, the DNA is TGTGCCAGCCAAGGGGTAGGGACGTACGAGCAGTACTTC.

This sequence joins TRBV7-7 and TRBJ2-7; D not resolved. V lost 6 bases to trimming and J lost 2 bases, with 17 bases between them. Germline CDR1 and CDR2: SSHAT and FNYEAQ (reference sequence). The CDR3 length is 15 residues. CDR3 in amino acids: CASSPARSQTYEQYF. CDR3 in DNA: TGTGCCAGCAGTCCAGCCCGATCCCAGACCTACGAGCAGTACTTC.

This sequence joins TRBV2 and TRBJ2-5; 12 positions match TRBD1. V was pared by 6 bases and J by 8 bases, with 10 bases of the junction left unmatched. The CDR3 covers 15 residues. CDR1 SNHLY and CDR2 FYNNEI come from the germline V gene. In nucleotides, the CDR3 is TGTGCCAGCAGCGCCGGGACAGGGGGCTTCGAAACCCAGTACTTC. Protein product: CASSAGTGGFETQYF.

The chain carries TRBV29-1 and TRBJ2-1; 8 positions match TRBD1. Germline CDR1 is SQVTM and CDR2 is ANQGSEA. The V segment lost 4 bases and the J segment 0 bases; nucleotides outside the gene matches: 5. There are 15 residues in the CDR3. The CDR3 sequence is CSVVGQASSYNEQFF. The CDR3 DNA follows: TGCAGCGTTGTGGGACAGGCCAGCTCCTACAATGAGCAGTTCTTC.

This clonotype was counted many times. The chain is built from TRBV7-9 and TRBJ2-3; unclear D gene. The ends were cut back, 5 bases at V and 5 bases at J, with 8 bases in the middle. This CDR3 spans 12 amino acids. Per germline, CDR1 SEHNR and CDR2 FQNEAQ (reference sequence). This CDR3 is CASSQTVDTQYF. CDR3 coding DNA: TGTGCCAGCAGCCAAACCGTAGATACGCAGTATTTT. The entire variable domain, with the rest obtained from reference TRBV7-9 and TRBJ2-3, is as follows: DTGVSQNPRHKITKRGQNVTFRCDPISEHNRLYWYRQTLGQGPEFLTYFQNEAQLEKSRLLSDRFSAERPKGSFSTLEIQRTEQGDSAMYLCASSQTVDTQYFGPGTRLTVL.

The chain couples TRBV10-1 to TRBJ2-7; D is unresolved. The germline gives CDR1 WNHNN, CDR2 SYGVQD (reference sequence). The CDR3 contains 16 residues. V lost 0 bases and J lost 4, with 16 bases in between. Written as DNA, the CDR3 is TGCGCCAGCAGTGAGTCTGTAACCCAAGGGTGGTACGAGCAGTACTTC. Its translation: CASSESVTQGWYEQYF.

This clonotype came up a few times. The gene calls are TRBV4-2 and TRBJ2-7, with 7 bases that match TRBD1. The J segment lost 3 bases and the V segment lost 2 bases, leaving 13 bases of the junction unmatched. Germline CDR1 reads LGHNA; CDR2 reads YNFKEQ. The CDR3 is 17 amino acids. In DNA, the CDR3 is TGTGCCAGCAGCCAAAACCCAGACAGGGTTTCCCTCTACGAGCAGTACTTC. It is translated as CASSQNPDRVSLYEQYF.

This clonotype was seen ten or more times. This sequence joins TRBV14 and TRBJ2-5; 7 nucleotides match TRBD1. Germline V gene lookup returns CDR1 SGHDN and CDR2 FVKESK. This CDR3 has 14 amino acids. The trim removed 4 bases at V and 4 bases at J, leaving 6 bases unmatched. CDR3 in DNA: TGTGCCAGCAGCCCGGGACAGACGGGAGAGACCCAGTACTTC. Protein sequence: CASSPGQTGETQYF.

The J gene is TRBJ1-1, the V gene TRBV20-1; D is uncertain. The CDR3 consists of 13 residues. In germline, CDR1 is DFQATT, CDR2 SNEGSKA (reference sequence). Deletions cut 2 bases from V and 0 bases from J, with 7 bases between. The CDR3 region is CSARPGVNTEAFF. CDR3 in DNA: TGCAGTGCTAGACCCGGGGTGAACACTGAAGCTTTCTTT.

The chain employs TRBV27 and TRBJ2-7; 10 bases are a match to TRBD2. The end of the DNA aligns better with TRBJ2-1, so the J call may be wrong. The CDR3 consists of 18 residues. Germline values: CDR1 MNHEY, CDR2 SMNVEV (reference sequence). Written as DNA, the CDR3 is TGTGCCAGCAGTTTACCTTCACTAGCGGGGATGGGATACAATGAGCAGTTCTTC. Translating it yields CASSLPSLAGMGYNEQFF.

Of note for this clonotype: One junction end disagrees with the germline gene, perhaps due to a read error. The chain joins TRBV29-1 to TRBJ2-3; no reliable D call. The CDR3 loop spans 12 amino acids. Germline V gives CDR1 SQVTM, CDR2 ANQGSEA. CDR3 sequence: CSIRPTGDMQYF. CDR3 bases: TGCAGCATTCGCCCAACCGGCGATATGCAGTATTTT.